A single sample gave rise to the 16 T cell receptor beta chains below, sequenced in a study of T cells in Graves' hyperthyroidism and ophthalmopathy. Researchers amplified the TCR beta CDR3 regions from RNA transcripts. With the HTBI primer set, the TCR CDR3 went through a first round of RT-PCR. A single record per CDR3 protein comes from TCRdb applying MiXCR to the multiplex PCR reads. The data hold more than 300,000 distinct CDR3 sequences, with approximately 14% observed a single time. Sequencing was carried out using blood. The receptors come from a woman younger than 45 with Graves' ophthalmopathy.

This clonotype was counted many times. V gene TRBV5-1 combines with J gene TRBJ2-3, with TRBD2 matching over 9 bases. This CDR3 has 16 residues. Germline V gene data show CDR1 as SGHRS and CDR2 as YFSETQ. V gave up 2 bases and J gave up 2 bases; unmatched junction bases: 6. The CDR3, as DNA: TGCGCCAGCAGCTTCAGACTAGCGGAGTTCACAGATACGCAGTATTTT. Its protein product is CASSFRLAEFTDTQYF.

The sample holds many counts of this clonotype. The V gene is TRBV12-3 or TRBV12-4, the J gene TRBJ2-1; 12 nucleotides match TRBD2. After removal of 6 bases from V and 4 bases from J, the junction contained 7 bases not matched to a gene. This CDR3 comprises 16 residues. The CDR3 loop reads CASRDTSGGTYNEQFF. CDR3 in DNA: TGTGCCAGCAGAGACACTAGCGGGGGGACATACAATGAGCAGTTCTTC.

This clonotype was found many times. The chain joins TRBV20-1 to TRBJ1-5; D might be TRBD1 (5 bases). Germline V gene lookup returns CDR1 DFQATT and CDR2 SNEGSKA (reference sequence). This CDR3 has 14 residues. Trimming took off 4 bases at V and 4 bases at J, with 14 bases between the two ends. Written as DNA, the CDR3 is TGCAGTGCTACCGTCGGGGGAAAAAATCAGCCCCAGCATTTT. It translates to CSATVGGKNQPQHF.

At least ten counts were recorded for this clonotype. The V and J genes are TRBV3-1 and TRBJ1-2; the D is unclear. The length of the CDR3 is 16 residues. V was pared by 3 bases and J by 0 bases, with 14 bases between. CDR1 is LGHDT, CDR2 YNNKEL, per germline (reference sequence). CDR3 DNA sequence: TGTGCCAGCAGCCAGTACAAACGACTGCCTAACTATGGCTACACCTTC. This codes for CASSQYKRLPNYGYTF.

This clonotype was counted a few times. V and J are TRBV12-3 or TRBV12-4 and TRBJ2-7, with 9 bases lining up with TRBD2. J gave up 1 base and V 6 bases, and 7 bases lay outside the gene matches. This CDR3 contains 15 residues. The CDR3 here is CASSVAGERSYEQYF. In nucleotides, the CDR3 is TGTGCCAGCAGCGTAGCGGGGGAGAGGTCCTACGAGCAGTACTTC.

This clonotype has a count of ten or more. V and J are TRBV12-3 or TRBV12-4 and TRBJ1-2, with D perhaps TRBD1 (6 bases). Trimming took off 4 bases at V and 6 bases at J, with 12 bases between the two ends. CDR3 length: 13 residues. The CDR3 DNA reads TGTGCCAGCAGTTATCAGGGGAAGAATGGCTACACCTTC. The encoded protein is CASSYQGKNGYTF.

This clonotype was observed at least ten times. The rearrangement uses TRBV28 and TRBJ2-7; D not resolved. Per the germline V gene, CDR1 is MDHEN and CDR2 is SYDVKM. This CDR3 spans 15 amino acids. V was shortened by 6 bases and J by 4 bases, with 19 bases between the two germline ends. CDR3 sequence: CASSPGSDNGYEQYF. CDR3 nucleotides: TGTGCCAGCAGCCCCGGGTCTGACAATGGATACGAGCAGTACTTC.

CDR3 protein: CASSLALAGDTQYF. In nucleotides, the CDR3 is TGTGCCAGCAGCTTAGCTCTAGCGGGAGATACGCAGTATTTT. The rearrangement links TRBV11-2 to TRBJ2-3; 8 nucleotides line up with TRBD2. Per germline, CDR1 SGHAT and CDR2 FQNNGV. V dropped 1 base and J dropped 5; count of bases not matched to a gene: 2. This CDR3 spans 14 amino acids.

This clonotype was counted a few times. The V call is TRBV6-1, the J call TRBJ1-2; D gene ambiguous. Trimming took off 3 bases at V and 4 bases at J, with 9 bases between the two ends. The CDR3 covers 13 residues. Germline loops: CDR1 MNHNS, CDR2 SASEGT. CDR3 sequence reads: CASSENTFYGYTF. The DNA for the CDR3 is TGTGCCAGCAGTGAGAATACGTTCTATGGCTACACCTTC.

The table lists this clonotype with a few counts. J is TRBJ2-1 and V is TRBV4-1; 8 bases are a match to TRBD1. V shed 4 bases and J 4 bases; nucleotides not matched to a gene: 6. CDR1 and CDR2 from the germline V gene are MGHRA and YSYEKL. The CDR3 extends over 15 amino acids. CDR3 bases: TGCGCCAGCAGCCCACTTTGGACAGGGTACAATGAGCAGTTCTTC. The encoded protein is CASSPLWTGYNEQFF.

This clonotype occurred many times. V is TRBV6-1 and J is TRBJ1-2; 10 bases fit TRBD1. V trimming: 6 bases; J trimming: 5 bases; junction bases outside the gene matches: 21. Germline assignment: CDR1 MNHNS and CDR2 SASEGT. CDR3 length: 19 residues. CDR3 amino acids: CASSSDPGDRGVGVYGYTF. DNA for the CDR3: TGTGCCAGCAGCTCAGACCCCGGGGACAGGGGAGTTGGTGTATATGGCTACACCTTC.

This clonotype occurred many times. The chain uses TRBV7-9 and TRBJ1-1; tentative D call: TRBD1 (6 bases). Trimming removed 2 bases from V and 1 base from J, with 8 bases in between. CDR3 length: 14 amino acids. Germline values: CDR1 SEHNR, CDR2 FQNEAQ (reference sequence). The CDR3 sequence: CASSLRQANTEAFF. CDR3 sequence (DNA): TGTGCCAGCAGCTTAAGACAGGCGAACACTGAAGCTTTCTTT.

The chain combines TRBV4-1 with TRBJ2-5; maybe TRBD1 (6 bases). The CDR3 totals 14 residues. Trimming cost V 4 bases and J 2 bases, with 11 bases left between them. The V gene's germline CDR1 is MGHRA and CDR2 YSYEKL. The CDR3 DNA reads TGCGCCAGCAGCCGGGGGCGGCAGCAAGAGACCCAGTACTTC. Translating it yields CASSRGRQQETQYF.

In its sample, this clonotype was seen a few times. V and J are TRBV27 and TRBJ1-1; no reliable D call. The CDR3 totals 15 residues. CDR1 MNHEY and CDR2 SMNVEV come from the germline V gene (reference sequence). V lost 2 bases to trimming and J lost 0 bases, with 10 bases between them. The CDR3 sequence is CASSLLQNMNTEAFF. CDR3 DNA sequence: TGTGCCAGCAGTTTACTACAGAACATGAACACTGAAGCTTTCTTT.

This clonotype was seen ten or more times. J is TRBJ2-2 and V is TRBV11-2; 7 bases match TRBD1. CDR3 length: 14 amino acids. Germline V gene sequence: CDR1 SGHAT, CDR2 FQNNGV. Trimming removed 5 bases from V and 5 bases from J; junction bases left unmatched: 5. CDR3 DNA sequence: TGTGCCAGCAGCACAGGGGTTGGGACCGGGGAGCTGTTTTTT. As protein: CASSTGVGTGELFF.

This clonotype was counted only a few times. The CDR3 DNA reads as TGTGCCAGTACCCAAATGAGGGGCACAGATACGCAGTATTTT. Its protein is CASTQMRGTDTQYF. The V call is TRBV19, the J call TRBJ2-3, with D possibly being TRBD2 (5 bases). The CDR3 sequence is 14 residues long. Germline V gene data show CDR1 as LNHDA and CDR2 as SQIVND (reference sequence). V dropped 7 bases and J dropped 1 base, with 12 bases sitting between them.